Shown below are 17 T cell receptor beta chains from a single sample sequenced in a study of blood T cell repertoires in COVID-19. The table came from immunoSEQ multiplex PCR; TCRdb's copy has only in-frame clones and leaves some out. The sample has some 180,000 clones; 75% to 90% are singletons. The sample was PBMCs or T cells enriched from blood (not recorded which). Receptor source: a man aged 40-49 years who had recovered from COVID-19.

The CDR3 sequence: CATRTPGSSYEQYF. In nucleotides, the CDR3 is TGTGCCACTCGAACCCCGGGGAGCTCCTACGAGCAGTACTTC. V and J are TRBV19 and TRBJ2-7; perhaps TRBD2 as D (5 bases). In germline, CDR1 is LNHDA, CDR2 SQIVND (reference sequence). CDR3 size: 14 residues. V lost 10 bases to trimming and J lost 0 bases, with 16 bases between them.

V gene TRBV11-2 combines with J gene TRBJ1-1, with a weak D call TRBD1 (5 bases). Germline values: CDR1 SGHAT, CDR2 FQNNGV. The CDR3 is 13 amino acids. V was cut by 6 bases and J by 8 bases, with 16 bases left in between. CDR3 sequence reads: CASRKIGRAEAFF. DNA for the CDR3: TGTGCCAGCAGAAAAATCGGCAGGGCCGAAGCTTTCTTT.

The chain joins TRBV4-1 to TRBJ1-1; possibly TRBD1 for D (5 bases). The V end was cut by 7 bases, the J end by 5 bases, with 14 bases between. Germline-derived CDR1 and CDR2 are MGHRA and YSYEKL. The CDR3 is 13 amino acids. The chain's CDR3 is CASNLVEGTEAFF. The CDR3 nucleotides are TGCGCCAGCAATCTTGTGGAGGGGACTGAAGCTTTCTTT.

The J gene is TRBJ2-2, the V gene TRBV5-1, with TRBD2 as a possible D gene (6 bases). Germline lookup yields CDR1 SGHRS and CDR2 YFSETQ. The CDR3 has 15 amino acids. V lost 2 bases, J lost 2 bases, and 10 bases lay in between. CDR3 region: CASSLGTHNTGELFF. The DNA for the CDR3 is TGCGCCAGCAGCTTAGGGACTCATAACACCGGGGAGCTGTTTTTT.

This clone is a singleton in its sample. The CDR3 DNA follows: TGTGCCAGCAGCTTGGGACAGAGGAACACTGAAGCTTTCTTT. Translated, it gives CASSLGQRNTEAFF. The gene calls are TRBV5-8 and TRBJ1-1; a possible D gene is TRBD1 (5 bases). Trimming removed 0 bases from V and 1 base from J, with 7 bases in between. This CDR3 region has 14 residues. CDR1 is SGHTS and CDR2 is YDEGEE in the germline V gene.

This chain joins TRBV3-1 (or the pseudogene TRBV3-2) and TRBJ2-7; no firm D call. V dropped 3 bases and J dropped 5 bases, with 20 bases sitting between them. This CDR3 has 16 residues. The V gene's germline CDR1 is LGHDT and CDR2 YNNKEL (reference sequence). DNA for the CDR3: TGTGCCAGCAGCCAGGAAGCTAGTCATTATTTGGACGAGCAGTACTTC. As protein: CASSQEASHYLDEQYF.

In its sample, this clone was seen once. The genes are TRBV13 and TRBJ1-1; 8 bases are a match to TRBD1. The CDR3 contains 15 residues. Germline V CDR1 and CDR2: PRHDT, FYEKMQ (reference sequence). V gave up 0 bases and J gave up 0 bases; unmatched junction bases: 0. CDR3 in amino acids: CASSLGTGVNTEAFF. CDR3 nucleotide sequence: TGTGCCAGCAGCTTAGGGACAGGGGTGAACACTGAAGCTTTCTTT.

V is TRBV27 and J is TRBJ1-5; D might be TRBD1 (5 bases). The CDR3 is made up of 16 amino acids. With 5 bases removed from V and 1 base from J, the gap between germline ends came to 15 bases. Germline-derived CDR1 and CDR2 are MNHEY and SMNVEV (reference sequence). The CDR3: CASSQRGGRSNQPQHF. The CDR3, as DNA: TGTGCCAGCAGTCAGCGGGGGGGTAGAAGCAATCAGCCCCAGCATTTT.

Here the CDR3 DNA reads TGTGCCAGCAGTCCGGGAGACAGGGTTTCCTACGAGCAGTACTTC. Amino acids: CASSPGDRVSYEQYF. This chain uses TRBV27 with TRBJ2-7; tentative D call: TRBD1 (7 bases). Trimming pared 5 bases from V and 1 base from J, leaving 15 bases between. Germline assignment: CDR1 MNHEY and CDR2 SMNVEV (reference sequence). The CDR3 is 15 amino acids.

V and J are TRBV28 and TRBJ2-7, with TRBD1 matching 7 bases. This CDR3 has 18 amino acids. Per germline, CDR1 MDHEN and CDR2 SYDVKM. J lost 4 bases, V lost 1 base, and 16 bases had no gene match. The CDR3 here is CASSLFINRGILEYEQYF. CDR3 coding DNA: TGTGCCAGCAGTTTATTTATCAACAGGGGAATTTTGGAGTACGAGCAGTACTTC.

The chain links TRBV19 to TRBJ2-3; D gene uncertain. Looked up from germline, CDR1 is LNHDA and CDR2 is SQIVND (reference sequence). V lost 2 bases to trimming and J lost 2 bases, with 8 bases between them. The length of the CDR3 is 14 residues. The CDR3 sequence: CASSILGPTDTQYF. The CDR3 DNA sequence: TGTGCCAGTAGTATACTAGGTCCCACAGATACGCAGTATTTT.

The chain uses TRBV7-6 and TRBJ2-7; 10 bases are a match to TRBD1. The CDR3 sequence is 15 residues long. Germline-derived CDR1 and CDR2 are SGHVS and FNYEAQ. V gave up 1 base and J gave up 1 base; unmatched junction bases: 1. The CDR3 DNA reads as TGTGCCAGCAGCTTAGAGGGACAGGGGTCCTACGAGCAGTACTTC. It codes for CASSLEGQGSYEQYF.

The chain has TRBV9 and TRBJ2-1, with TRBD2 matching over 12 bases. V dropped 4 bases and J dropped 1; count of bases not matched to a gene: 9. CDR1 is SGDLS, CDR2 YYNGEE, per germline. The CDR3 loop spans 18 amino acids. CDR3: CASSWTSGAPKSYNEQFF. CDR3 in DNA: TGTGCCAGCAGCTGGACTAGCGGGGCGCCCAAGTCCTACAATGAGCAGTTCTTC.

V is TRBV18 and J is TRBJ1-3; D not resolved. Germline lookup yields CDR1 KGHSH and CDR2 LQKENI. This CDR3 comprises 12 residues. Trimming pared 3 bases from V and 7 bases from J, leaving 7 bases between. CDR3 amino acids: CASSPLENTIYF. In DNA, the CDR3 is TGTGCCAGCTCACCGCTGGAGAACACCATATATTTT. Filled out from reference TRBV18 and TRBJ1-3, the complete variable domain reads NAGVMQNPRHLVRRRGQEARLRCSPMKGHSHVYWYRQLPEEGLKFMVYLQKENIIDESGMPKERFSAEFPKEGPSILRIQQVVRGDSAAYFCASSPLENTIYFGEGSWLTVV.

Here the CDR3 reads CASSVTGGGSPLHF. CDR3 bases: TGTGCCAGCAGTGTCACAGGGGGTGGTTCACCCCTCCACTTT. The V gene is TRBV25-1, the J gene TRBJ1-6; 8 bases map to TRBD1. Germline V CDR1 and CDR2: MGHDK, SYGVNS. The CDR3 has 14 residues. The junction had 5 bases not matched to a gene; V was cut back by 4 bases and J by 9 bases.

The chain uses TRBV7-9 and TRBJ1-1; perhaps TRBD1 as D (5 bases). CDR1 is SEHNR and CDR2 is FQNEAQ in the germline V gene (reference sequence). This CDR3 has 14 amino acids. Trimming took 3 bases from V and 3 from J, leaving 11 bases between them. The CDR3 bases are TGTGCCAGCAGCTTCCCAGGGAGGGACACTGAAGCTTTCTTT. Translated: CASSFPGRDTEAFF.

This chain uses TRBV29-1 with TRBJ2-1; 10 nucleotides line up with TRBD2. The length of the CDR3 is 14 residues. V trimming: 7 bases; J trimming: 6 bases; junction bases outside the gene matches: 9. The V gene's germline CDR1 is SQVTM and CDR2 ANQGSEA. Written as DNA, the CDR3 is TGCAGCGCCCCCACCGGGACTAGCGTCAATGAGCAGTTCTTC. Amino acids: CSAPTGTSVNEQFF.